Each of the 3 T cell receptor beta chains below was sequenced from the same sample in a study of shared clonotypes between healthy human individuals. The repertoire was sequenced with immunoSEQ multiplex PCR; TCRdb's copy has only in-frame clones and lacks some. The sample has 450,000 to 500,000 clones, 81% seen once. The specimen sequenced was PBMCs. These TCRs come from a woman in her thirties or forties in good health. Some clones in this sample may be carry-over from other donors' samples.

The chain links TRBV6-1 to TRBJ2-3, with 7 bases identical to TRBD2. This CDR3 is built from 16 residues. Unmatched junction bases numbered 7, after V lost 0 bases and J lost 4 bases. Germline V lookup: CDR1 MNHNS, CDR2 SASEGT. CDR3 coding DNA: TGTGCCAGCAGTGAAGCGCTTTACGGGGGGTCAGATACGCAGTATTTT. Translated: CASSEALYGGSDTQYF.

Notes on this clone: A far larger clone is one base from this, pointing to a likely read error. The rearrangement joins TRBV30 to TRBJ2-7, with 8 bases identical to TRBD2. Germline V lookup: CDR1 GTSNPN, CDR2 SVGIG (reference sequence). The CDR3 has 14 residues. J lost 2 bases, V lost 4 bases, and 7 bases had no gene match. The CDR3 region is CAWKPLAATYEQYF. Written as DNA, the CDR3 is TGTGCCTGGAAACCACTAGCGGCTACCTACGAGCAGTACTTC.

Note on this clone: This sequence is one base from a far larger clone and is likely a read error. CDR3 in amino acids: CASSLTSGSYNEQFF. CDR3 sequence (DNA): TGTGCCAGCAGCCTGACTAGCGGGAGCTACAATGAGCAGTTCTTC. The V call is TRBV11-2, the J call TRBJ2-1, with 12 bases fitting TRBD2. CDR3 length equals 15 residues. V trimming: 5 bases; J trimming: 3 bases; junction bases outside the gene matches: 2. Germline V lookup: CDR1 SGHAT, CDR2 FQNNGV.